This record covers a single T cell receptor beta chain. What it binds is unknown. The entry originates in a study of CD8+CD57+ T cells in acquired aplastic anemia. Study summary: Quantities of DNA derived from sorted CD4+ and CD8+ cells averaged approximately 3.3 ug. Whole-study findings and limits: Patients and controls turned out to have 25 to 30 CD8+ CDR3 sequences in common.

CDR1 LGHNT and CDR2 FRNRAP come from the germline V gene. The CDR3 loop spans 16 amino acids. Using genomic DNA as the template, TCR beta VDJ and CDR3 profiling was carried out. TCRdb recomputed calls from the reads with MiXCR, one row per CDR3 protein. The table includes approximately 170,000 distinct CDR3 sequences, roughly half detected once. This clonotype originated in a human donor in good health, serving as a control. Sequencing was carried out using sorted CD4+, CD8+, or CD8+CD57+ T cells (not recorded which) from PBMCs. The rearrangement links TRBV12-5 to TRBJ2-1, with TRBD2 matching over 7 bases. The last part of the DNA fits TRBJ2-5 better; the J call may be wrong. The DNA of the CDR3 is TGTGCCAGCAGTTTGGGTAGCGGGTCCGCGGTCGAGACCCAGTACTTC. It is translated as CASSLGSGSAVETQYF.